This is a list of T cell receptor beta chains from one sample in a study of cytomegalovirus exposure and HLA in healthy donors. Generated by immunoSEQ multiplex PCR, the TCRdb table keeps only in-frame clones and is missing some. The sample holds over 200,000 clones, 70% to 85% seen once. The material sequenced was PBMCs. The source is a woman aged 40 to 50 in good health and CMV-seronegative. CDR3s include the opening cysteine and the closing phenylalanine or tryptophan. Each record gives: V gene, J gene, D gene, CDR3 protein. D genes are given only for firm matches.

V gene: TRBV5-4; J gene: TRBJ1-2; D gene: TRBD1; CDR3 protein: CASSLTGGLDGYTF
V gene: TRBV6-1; J gene: TRBJ2-3; D gene: .; CDR3 protein: CASSELQGSPDTQYF
V gene: TRBV5-6; J gene: TRBJ2-2; D gene: TRBD2; CDR3 protein: CASSPLAGGAGGELFF
V gene: TRBV5-6; J gene: TRBJ1-5; D gene: .; CDR3 protein: CASSWRGTQPQHF
V gene: TRBV6-6; J gene: TRBJ2-4; D gene: .; CDR3 protein: CASNRDEAKNIQYF
V gene: TRBV29-1; J gene: TRBJ1-2; D gene: .; CDR3 protein: CSVERTGYGYTF
V gene: TRBV27; J gene: TRBJ2-7; D gene: TRBD2; CDR3 protein: CASSLSVLAAIYEQYF
V gene: TRBV2; J gene: TRBJ1-4; D gene: .; CDR3 protein: CASSAQGTLFF
V gene: TRBV2; J gene: TRBJ1-2; D gene: TRBD1; CDR3 protein: CAAQGTENGYTF
V gene: TRBV9; J gene: TRBJ1-1; D gene: .; CDR3 protein: CASSSGPLSTEAFF
V gene: TRBV27; J gene: TRBJ1-6; D gene: .; CDR3 protein: CASSFEDSSNSPLHF
V gene: TRBV7-2; J gene: TRBJ1-4; D gene: .; CDR3 protein: CASSLTREKLFF
V gene: TRBV6-4; J gene: TRBJ2-1; D gene: .; CDR3 protein: CASSEATGTGQFF
V gene: TRBV11-3; J gene: TRBJ1-1; D gene: TRBD1; CDR3 protein: CASSYRGGTEAFF
V gene: TRBV5-1; J gene: TRBJ2-7; D gene: .; CDR3 protein: CASLSVSSPEQYF
V gene: TRBV4-1; J gene: TRBJ2-7; D gene: .; CDR3 protein: CASSQERRSSYEQYF
V gene: TRBV18; J gene: TRBJ2-7; D gene: .; CDR3 protein: CASGRVRDEQYF
V gene: TRBV28; J gene: TRBJ2-4; D gene: TRBD2; CDR3 protein: CASSPPLAGANIQYF
V gene: TRBV11-1; J gene: TRBJ2-7; D gene: .; CDR3 protein: CASSLGGTVYEQYF
V gene: TRBV13; J gene: TRBJ1-1; D gene: .; CDR3 protein: CASSLYSGMNTEAFF
V gene: TRBV11-2; J gene: TRBJ1-1; D gene: .; CDR3 protein: CASSLIPGQSKAFF
V gene: TRBV2; J gene: TRBJ2-1; D gene: TRBD1; CDR3 protein: CAITTGAYNEQFF
V gene: TRBV21-1; J gene: TRBJ1-2; D gene: .; CDR3 protein: CASSPGQGAPSGYTF
V gene: TRBV25-1; J gene: TRBJ2-6; D gene: .; CDR3 protein: CASGQQGANVLTF
V gene: TRBV4-2; J gene: TRBJ1-6; D gene: .; CDR3 protein: CASSQVVGGSYNSPLHF
V gene: TRBV7-9; J gene: TRBJ1-1; D gene: TRBD1; CDR3 protein: CASSPDRANTEAFF
V gene: TRBV7-2; J gene: TRBJ2-7; D gene: .; CDR3 protein: CASSLAQGTPFEQYF
V gene: TRBV19; J gene: TRBJ2-7; D gene: .; CDR3 protein: CASSPGTREYEQYF
V gene: TRBV27; J gene: TRBJ1-1; D gene: TRBD1; CDR3 protein: CASSLGDSLNTEAFF
V gene: TRBV20-1; J gene: TRBJ2-1; D gene: .; CDR3 protein: CSARDFDEQFF
V gene: TRBV30; J gene: TRBJ1-4; D gene: .; CDR3 protein: CAWTYPGGATNEKLFF
V gene: TRBV5-1; J gene: TRBJ2-1; D gene: TRBD2; CDR3 protein: CASSLVVAGDNEQFF
V gene: TRBV5-4; J gene: TRBJ1-1; D gene: .; CDR3 protein: CASSLALANTEAFF
V gene: TRBV6-1; J gene: .; D gene: .; CDR3 protein: CASSDLTPAEQYF
V gene: TRBV11-2; J gene: TRBJ2-1; D gene: TRBD2; CDR3 protein: CASSLDLTSGSQFF
V gene: TRBV27; J gene: TRBJ2-2; D gene: .; CDR3 protein: CASQNTGELFF
V gene: TRBV27; J gene: TRBJ2-5; D gene: .; CDR3 protein: CASANRRPQETQYF
V gene: TRBV11-3; J gene: TRBJ2-1; D gene: .; CDR3 protein: CASSFDRDNEQFF
V gene: TRBV7-8; J gene: TRBJ2-7; D gene: TRBD1; CDR3 protein: CASSSPRQGASYEQYF
V gene: TRBV7-9; J gene: TRBJ1-1; D gene: .; CDR3 protein: CASSLGREEAFF
V gene: TRBV18; J gene: TRBJ1-3; D gene: TRBD1; CDR3 protein: CASSPGGQRSGNTIYF
V gene: TRBV6-1; J gene: TRBJ2-3; D gene: TRBD2; CDR3 protein: CASSETLAGDLSPLDTQYF